This T cell receptor (beta chain) was captured in a study of human T cells and chemical hapten exposure. Specified time point: patch test 2, 6 weeks after DPC sensitization. Treatment in this sample: therapeutic diphenylcyclopropenone sensitization with weekly scalp DPC. Alopecia patients, 18 to 70 years old and DPC-suitable, served as donors. Trimming cost V 5 bases and J 6 bases; bases outside gene matches: 4. This CDR3 spans 13 amino acids. Germline V gives CDR1 LGHNA, CDR2 YNFKEQ. MiXCR was run by TCRdb on the RACE reads, yielding one entry per CDR3 protein. The repertoire has 350,000 to 400,000 distinct CDR3 sequences, around 6% of them found once; the top ten carry under 7%.

The receptor comes from a woman aged 18 to 35 with alopecia areata. Some clones in this sample may be carry-over from other donors' samples. The material sequenced was whole blood, taken in connection with sensitization to the hapten diphenylcyclopropenone (DPC). The chain links TRBV4-2 to TRBJ2-4, with TRBD2 matching over 7 bases. CDR3 region: CASSAGTINIQYF. In DNA form, the CDR3 reads TGTGCCAGCAGCGCAGGGACTATAAACATTCAGTACTTC.